The 11 T cell receptor beta chains listed next were all sequenced from one sample in a study of technical replicates of blood from several donors. TCRdb keeps only in-frame clones here, not all; method: immunoSEQ multiplex PCR. In the table there are about 56,000 clones, approximately 92% of which are singletons. The sample comprised PBMCs. The receptors derive from a human donor in good health. Some clones in this sample may be carry-over from other donors' samples.

This clone was counted a single time. V gene TRBV29-1 combines with J gene TRBJ1-1; perhaps TRBD1 as D (5 bases). Trimming removed 6 bases from V and 4 bases from J, with 15 bases in between. Germline V gene sequence: CDR1 SQVTM, CDR2 ANQGSEA. This CDR3 region has 13 residues. DNA for the CDR3: TGCAGCGTCGCTAAGCGGGGGGGCACTGAAGCTTTCTTT. It translates to CSVAKRGGTEAFF.

The chain carries TRBV5-1 and TRBJ2-3; 11 bases are shared with TRBD2. Germline CDR1 reads SGHRS; CDR2 reads YFSETQ. The CDR3 contains 18 residues. V was clipped by 4 bases and J by 1 base; unmatched bases: 11. The chain's CDR3 is CASSQGLAGPGGTDTQYF. CDR3 sequence (DNA): TGCGCCAGCAGCCAAGGACTAGCGGGCCCCGGAGGCACAGATACGCAGTATTTT.

The V call is TRBV10-3, the J call TRBJ1-4, with a tentative D call TRBD1 (6 bases). This CDR3 contains 14 residues. Germline CDR1 is ENHRY and CDR2 is SYGVKD. Trimming removed 6 bases from V and 0 bases from J, with 8 bases in between. The CDR3 bases are TGTGCCATCAGGCGGGGGCCAACTAATGAAAAACTGTTTTTT. This translates into CAIRRGPTNEKLFF.

This clone has just a few counts. This chain links TRBV30 with TRBJ1-1; 7 nucleotides align to TRBD1. This CDR3 has 13 amino acids. J gave up 6 bases and V 3 bases, and 7 bases lay outside the gene matches. Germline V gene data show CDR1 as GTSNPN and CDR2 as SVGIG (reference sequence). CDR3 sequence reads: CAWSPGTASEAFF. CDR3 DNA sequence: TGTGCCTGGAGCCCCGGGACAGCTTCTGAAGCTTTCTTT.

The V gene is TRBV5-1, the J gene TRBJ1-3; D uncertain. The germline CDR1 and CDR2 sequences are SGHRS and YFSETQ. The CDR3 contains 15 residues. Trimming removed 4 bases at V and 11 bases at J, with 22 bases between. The CDR3 DNA reads as TGCGCCAGCAGCCTGAACCCGAACGAGGGTCAAGCCATATATTTT. Translating gives CASSLNPNEGQAIYF.

This chain connects TRBV6-5 to TRBJ1-2; tentative D call: TRBD1 (5 bases). This CDR3 is built from 12 residues. Germline lookup yields CDR1 MNHEY and CDR2 SVGAGI. Trimming stripped 5 bases from V and 7 bases from J, with 11 bases between. The CDR3 region is CASSPRGSGYTF. For the CDR3, the DNA is TGTGCCAGCAGTCCTCGGGGGTCTGGCTACACCTTC.

The CDR3: CASSQDWDLNYGYTF. The DNA of the CDR3 is TGCGCCAGCAGCCAAGATTGGGACTTAAACTATGGCTACACCTTC. This chain joins TRBV4-1 and TRBJ1-2; D might be TRBD1 (5 bases). Per germline, CDR1 MGHRA and CDR2 YSYEKL. The CDR3 is made up of 15 amino acids. V shed 0 bases and J shed 2 bases, with 10 bases lying between them.

V gene TRBV30 combines with J gene TRBJ1-3; D unclear. CDR1 is GTSNPN, CDR2 SVGIG, per germline (reference sequence). Trimming left V 0 bases short and J 1 base short, with 7 bases between. The CDR3 extends over 14 amino acids. The CDR3 is CAWSVSGSGNTIYF. CDR3 nucleotides: TGTGCCTGGAGTGTGTCGGGGTCTGGAAACACCATATATTTT.

This chain joins TRBV5-1 and TRBJ1-2, with 7 bases that match TRBD1. Germline V gene lookup returns CDR1 SGHRS and CDR2 YFSETQ. The CDR3 has 14 residues. V was pared by 2 bases and J by 1 base, with 2 bases of the junction left unmatched. CDR3 sequence: CASSLTGDNYGYTF. The DNA of the CDR3 is TGCGCCAGCAGCTTAACAGGGGATAACTATGGCTACACCTTC.

The V gene is TRBV7-9, the J gene TRBJ2-7, with D perhaps matching TRBD1 (6 bases). Per the germline V gene, CDR1 is SEHNR and CDR2 is FQNEAQ (reference sequence). The CDR3 length is 15 residues. V lost 6 bases and J lost 2, with 17 bases in between. The CDR3 reads CASSLTQDSPYEQYF. In DNA, the CDR3 is TGTGCCAGCAGTTTGACCCAGGACAGCCCCTACGAGCAGTACTTC.

The chain couples TRBV11-2 to TRBJ1-2, with no clear D. Germline V gives CDR1 SGHAT, CDR2 FQNNGV. Trimming cost V 1 base and J 9 bases, with 12 bases left between them. This CDR3 contains 13 residues. In nucleotides, the CDR3 is TGTGCCAGCAGCTTAGTGGGGAGTTATCGCTACACCTTC. Protein sequence: CASSLVGSYRYTF.